These 19 T cell receptor beta chains originate from one sample sequenced in a study of T cell responses to AZD1222 COVID-19 vaccine. Produced via immunoSEQ multiplex PCR; TCRdb's table is partial and in-frame only. Of around 100,000 clones in the sample, about 91% were seen once. This specimen was peripheral blood, taken on day 0 of AZD1222 vaccination. The receptors stem from an adult in good health.

This chain uses TRBV10-2 with TRBJ1-1; D is ambiguous. CDR3 length: 13 amino acids. The germline gives CDR1 WSHSY, CDR2 SAAADI. With 0 bases removed from V and 4 bases from J, the gap between germline ends came to 6 bases. The chain's CDR3 is CASSESRGTEAFF. The CDR3 region has the DNA TGCGCCAGCAGTGAGTCCCGGGGCACTGAAGCTTTCTTT.

This clone is labeled as medium-sized. This chain joins TRBV19 and TRBJ2-1, with TRBD2 matching 11 bases. Germline V lookup: CDR1 LNHDA, CDR2 SQIVND (reference sequence). The CDR3 has 15 amino acids. J was trimmed by 4 bases and V by 3 bases; bases with no gene match: 2. As DNA, the CDR3 is TGTGCCAGTAGTATGACTAGCGGGGATTACAATGAGCAGTTCTTC. This encodes CASSMTSGDYNEQFF.

In DNA form, the CDR3 reads TGTGCCAGTTCCCTAGGGACAGGGGACACCGGGGAGCTGTTTTTT. Protein sequence: CASSLGTGDTGELFF. The genes are TRBV11-2 and TRBJ2-2, with 10 bases fitting TRBD1. CDR3 length: 15 residues. Trimming at V came to 9 bases and at J to 3 bases, leaving 7 bases not matched to a gene. Germline values: CDR1 SGHAT, CDR2 FQNNGV.

J is TRBJ1-6 and V is TRBV14; no reliable D call. V shed 1 base and J shed 10 bases, with 11 bases lying between them. CDR3 length: 14 amino acids. CDR1 and CDR2 from the germline V gene are SGHDN and FVKESK. The CDR3 DNA reads TGTGCCAGCAGCCAAGTGGAGGTTGGGTCACCCCTCCACTTT. Amino acid sequence: CASSQVEVGSPLHF.

The chain couples TRBV5-4 to TRBJ1-2; 10 nucleotides line up with TRBD1. The V gene end was trimmed by 4 bases and the J gene end by 2 bases; junction bases not matched to a gene: 14. The CDR3 is made up of 18 amino acids. The germline V gene has CDR1 SGHNT and CDR2 YYREEE (reference sequence). The CDR3 region is CASSAPGTGATKNYGYTF. CDR3 DNA: TGTGCCAGCAGCGCACCCGGGACAGGGGCAACTAAAAACTATGGCTACACCTTC.

J is TRBJ2-4 and V is TRBV18; maybe TRBD2 (6 bases). V shed 0 bases and J shed 9 bases, with 9 bases lying between them. The CDR3 is 13 amino acids. Germline loops: CDR1 KGHSH, CDR2 LQKENI. CDR3 sequence reads: CASSPPMGGIQYF. The DNA for the CDR3 is TGTGCCAGCTCACCACCGATGGGGGGCATTCAGTACTTC.

The genes are TRBV6-5 and TRBJ2-7; no firm D call. Germline assignment: CDR1 MNHEY and CDR2 SVGAGI. The CDR3 has 14 residues. V was pared by 1 base and J by 2 bases, with 9 bases between. CDR3 residues: CASSYYGFAYEQYF. Written as DNA, the CDR3 is TGTGCCAGCAGTTACTACGGGTTTGCCTACGAGCAGTACTTC.

The J gene is TRBJ1-2, the V gene TRBV11-2; a weak D match, TRBD1 (6 bases). Between the trimmed V and J ends, which lost 0 bases and 4 bases, there was a span of 9 bases. CDR3 length equals 14 residues. Germline CDR1 reads SGHAT; CDR2 reads FQNNGV. The CDR3 is CASSLDTGTYGYTF. Written as DNA, the CDR3 is TGTGCCAGCAGCTTAGACACAGGGACCTATGGCTACACCTTC.

The table lists this clone with a count of one. CDR3 region: CASREIDLTYEQYF. The DNA for the CDR3 is TGTGCCAGCAGAGAGATTGACTTGACCTACGAGCAGTACTTC. J is TRBJ2-7 and V is TRBV2; no clear D. The length of the CDR3 is 14 residues. CDR1 and CDR2 from the germline V gene are SNHLY and FYNNEI. With 6 bases removed from V and 2 bases from J, the gap between germline ends came to 14 bases.

The chain combines TRBV7-2 with TRBJ2-5, with a possible D match to TRBD2 (7 bases). The length of the CDR3 is 18 residues. V gave up 5 bases and J gave up 0 bases, with 22 bases separating them. Germline V gives CDR1 SGHTA, CDR2 FQGNSA. The CDR3 coding sequence is TGTGCCAGCAGCAGACGACTAGTGGGGGGGCTGTACCAAGAGACCCAGTACTTC. Amino acids: CASSRRLVGGLYQETQYF.

This chain uses TRBV6-5 with TRBJ2-7; no reliable D call. Deletions cut 7 bases from V and 0 bases from J, with 10 bases between. In germline, CDR1 is MNHEY, CDR2 SVGAGI. The CDR3 sequence is 13 residues long. The CDR3 DNA sequence: TGTGCCAGCACCTTAATAGTCTCCTACGAGCAGTACTTC. Residues: CASTLIVSYEQYF.

This clone is a singleton in its sample. The chain couples TRBV5-1 to TRBJ2-3, with D perhaps assigned TRBD1 or TRBD2 (5 bases each). The V gene's germline CDR1 is SGHRS and CDR2 YFSETQ. V lost 0 bases and J lost 0, with 8 bases in between. This CDR3 contains 15 residues. The CDR3 DNA is TGCGCCAGCAGCTTGGTTGGGGGAAGCACAGATACGCAGTATTTT. Translating gives CASSLVGGSTDTQYF.

V and J are TRBV5-1 and TRBJ1-1; the D is unclear. This CDR3 is 14 amino acids long. Germline V gene lookup returns CDR1 SGHRS and CDR2 YFSETQ. The V gene lost 4 bases and the J gene lost 1 base, with 11 bases spanning the gap. In DNA form, the CDR3 reads TGCGCCAGCAGCCCTGAGCCTCAGAACACTGAAGCTTTCTTT. As protein: CASSPEPQNTEAFF. The entire variable domain, with the rest obtained from reference TRBV5-1 and TRBJ1-1, is as follows: KAGVTQTPRYLIKTRGQQVTLSCSPISGHRSVSWYQQTPGQGLQFLFEYFSETQRNKGNFPGRFSGRQFSNSRSEMNVSTLELGDSALYLCASSPEPQNTEAFFGQGTRLTVV.

The CDR3 loop is CASSLGQGGHEAFF. The CDR3 DNA is TGTGCCAGCTCACTAGGACAGGGTGGTCATGAAGCTTTCTTT. This sequence joins TRBV18 and TRBJ1-1; the match to TRBD1 covers 8 bases. This CDR3 is built from 14 residues. V lost 4 bases to trimming and J lost 7 bases; unmatched junction nucleotides: 8. Per the germline V gene, CDR1 is KGHSH and CDR2 is LQKENI.

This clone has a single count. The chain employs TRBV12-5 and TRBJ1-6, with TRBD1 identical over 7 bases. Trimming cost V 3 bases and J 7 bases; bases outside gene matches: 3. Germline-derived CDR1 and CDR2 are LGHNT and FRNRAP. There are 14 residues in the CDR3. DNA of the CDR3: TGTGCTAGTGGTTTCGACAGGGCGAATTCACCCCTCCACTTT. Protein sequence: CASGFDRANSPLHF.

This chain uses TRBV6-4 with TRBJ1-1; a weak D match, TRBD1 (5 bases). Germline CDR1 is MRHNA and CDR2 is SNTAGT. The CDR3 runs to 13 residues. V was pared by 4 bases and J by 2 bases, with 8 bases between. In DNA, the CDR3 is TGTGCCAGCAGTGCAACAGGAAACACTGAAGCTTTCTTT. It codes for CASSATGNTEAFF.

This clone was picked up one time. This chain connects TRBV9 to TRBJ1-2, with TRBD1 as a possible D gene (6 bases). The CDR3 runs to 15 residues. Trimming took 0 bases from V and 4 from J, leaving 13 bases between them. From germline, CDR1 is SGDLS and CDR2 YYNGEE. CDR3 in amino acids: CASSVVSGAGYGYTF. DNA for the CDR3: TGTGCCAGCAGCGTAGTTTCAGGGGCAGGCTATGGCTACACCTTC.

The chain couples TRBV13 to TRBJ1-2; D call uncertain. The V end lost 5 bases, the J end lost 8 bases, and 15 bases lay between the germline ends. From germline, CDR1 is PRHDT and CDR2 FYEKMQ (reference sequence). This CDR3 has 13 residues. The CDR3 sequence is CASSAYSFGGYTF. For the CDR3, the DNA is TGTGCCAGCAGCGCATACTCCTTTGGAGGCTACACCTTC.

This chain connects TRBV6-5 to TRBJ1-4; possibly TRBD1 for D (5 bases). There are 14 residues in the CDR3. With 6 bases removed from V and 8 bases from J, the gap between germline ends came to 16 bases. Germline V CDR1 and CDR2: MNHEY, SVGAGI. The CDR3 sequence: CASRNGGLGEKLFF. The CDR3 nucleotides read TGTGCCAGCAGGAACGGGGGGTTGGGCGAAAAACTGTTTTTT.